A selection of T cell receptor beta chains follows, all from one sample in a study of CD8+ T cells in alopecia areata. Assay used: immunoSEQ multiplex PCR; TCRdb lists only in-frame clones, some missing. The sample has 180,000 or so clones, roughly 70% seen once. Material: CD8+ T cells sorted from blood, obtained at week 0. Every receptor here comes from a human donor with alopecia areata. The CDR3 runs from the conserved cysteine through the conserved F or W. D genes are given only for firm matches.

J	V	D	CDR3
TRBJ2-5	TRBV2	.	CASSLKGWPPQETQYF
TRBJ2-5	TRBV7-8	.	CASGLEYRSRNGGDVQETQYF
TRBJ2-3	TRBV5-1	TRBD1	CASSLEYRGSTDTQYF
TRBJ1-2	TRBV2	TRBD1	CASSGTAFGYGYTF
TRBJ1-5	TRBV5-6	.	CASSFGKSNQPQHF
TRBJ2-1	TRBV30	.	CAWGGDTSYNEQFF
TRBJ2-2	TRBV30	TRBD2	CAWSTLAGGIRGELFF
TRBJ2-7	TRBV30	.	CAYGYPSGYEQYF
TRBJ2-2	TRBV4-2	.	CASSQTMGNTGELFF
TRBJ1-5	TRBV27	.	CASSLLPRSNQPQHF
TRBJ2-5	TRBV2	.	CASSEGPQYF
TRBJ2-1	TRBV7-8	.	CASSPSLNEQFF
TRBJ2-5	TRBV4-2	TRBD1	CASSGGVGQGGETQYF
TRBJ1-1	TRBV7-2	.	CASSFGLAFESNTEAFF
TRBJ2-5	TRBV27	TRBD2	CASRSGGFQETQYF
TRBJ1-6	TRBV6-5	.	CVSTANSPLHF
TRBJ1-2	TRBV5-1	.	CASSLQGAHRGYTF
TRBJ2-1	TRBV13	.	CASSFESSYNEQFF
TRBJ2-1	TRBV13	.	CASSLTPNEQFF
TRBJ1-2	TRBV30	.	CAWSSGHVDGYTF
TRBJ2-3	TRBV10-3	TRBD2	CAISESQAGGQPDTQYF
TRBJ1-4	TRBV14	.	CASSQRDPREKLFF
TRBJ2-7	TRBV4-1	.	CASSQEGRNEQYF
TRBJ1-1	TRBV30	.	CAWSGPEAFF
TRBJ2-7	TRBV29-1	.	CSVVRGWEQYF
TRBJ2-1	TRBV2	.	CASSDHNEQFF
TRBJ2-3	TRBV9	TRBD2	CASSVRLAEATDTQYF
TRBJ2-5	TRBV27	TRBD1	CASSRDRGQVETQYF
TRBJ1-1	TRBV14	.	CASSQDKGIWTEAFF
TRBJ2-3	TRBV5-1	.	CASSFQGGGDTDTQYF
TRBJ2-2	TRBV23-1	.	CASSQNRTKTGDTGELFF
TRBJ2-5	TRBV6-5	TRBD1	CATQADRASQETQYF
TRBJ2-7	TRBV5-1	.	CASSLDFGDYEQYF
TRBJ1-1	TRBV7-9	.	CASRHIDMNTEAFF
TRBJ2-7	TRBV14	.	CASSQVDRTPYEQYF
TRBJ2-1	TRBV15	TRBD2	CATTSGGDNEQFF
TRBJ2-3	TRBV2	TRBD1	CAIQGQGHTDTQYF
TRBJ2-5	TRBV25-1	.	CASSEHGGETQYF
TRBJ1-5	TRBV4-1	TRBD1	CASSTRTGRHQPQHF
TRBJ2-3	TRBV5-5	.	CASSDGADTQYF
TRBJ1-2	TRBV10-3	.	CASIGEDYGYTF
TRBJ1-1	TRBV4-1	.	CASSQNRALNTEAFF
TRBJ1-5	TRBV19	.	CASISGLDSNQPQHF
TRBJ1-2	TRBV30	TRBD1	CAWSRMGDSHNYGYTF
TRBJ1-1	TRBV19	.	CASSIGGGGTEAFF
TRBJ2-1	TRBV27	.	CASSLGPINEQFF
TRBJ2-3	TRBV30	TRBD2	CAWSTSGAQYF
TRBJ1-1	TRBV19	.	CASSWFLNTEAFF
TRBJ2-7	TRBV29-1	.	CASKVRERPYEQYF
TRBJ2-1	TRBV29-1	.	CSVPLLRNEQFF
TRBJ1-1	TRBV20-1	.	CSANSGKEAFF
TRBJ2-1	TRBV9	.	CASSVGGGGYNEQFF
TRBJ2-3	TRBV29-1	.	CSVEHRFTDTQYF
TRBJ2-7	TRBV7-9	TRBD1	CASSPTGTGGPYSSYEQYF